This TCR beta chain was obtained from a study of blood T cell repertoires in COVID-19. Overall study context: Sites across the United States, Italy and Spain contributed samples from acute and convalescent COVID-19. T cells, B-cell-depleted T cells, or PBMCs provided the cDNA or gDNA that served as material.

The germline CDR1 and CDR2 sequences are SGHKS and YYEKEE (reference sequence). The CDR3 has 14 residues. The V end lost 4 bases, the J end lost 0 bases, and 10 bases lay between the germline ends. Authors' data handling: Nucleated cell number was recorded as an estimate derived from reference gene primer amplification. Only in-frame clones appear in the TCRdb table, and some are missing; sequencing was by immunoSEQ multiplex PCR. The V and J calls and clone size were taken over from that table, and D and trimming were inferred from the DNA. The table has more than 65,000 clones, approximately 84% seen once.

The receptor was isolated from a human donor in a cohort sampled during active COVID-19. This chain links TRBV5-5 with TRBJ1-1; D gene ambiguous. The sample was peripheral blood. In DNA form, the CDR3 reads TGTGCCAGCAGCCCAGAGGCGCTGAACACTGAAGCTTTCTTT. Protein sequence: CASSPEALNTEAFF.